Listed below are T cell receptor beta chains from one sample, sequenced in a study of T cell changes during pregnancy in multiple sclerosis. Clones were read by immunoSEQ multiplex PCR, and TCRdb kept only the in-frame ones, dropping some. The profile covers 50,000 to 65,000 clones, with approximately 90% appearing a single time and 2.2% taken by the ten largest. The starting material was peripheral blood, obtained in the first trimester of pregnancy. All receptors come from a female donor in good health, enrolled as a control in a pregnancy study. CDR3s include the opening cysteine and the closing phenylalanine or tryptophan. D genes are given only for firm matches. Clone size is not always given. Where it is, it says once, few, many or a class for expanded clones.

TRBD1 | - | TRBJ1-2 | TRBV19 | CASSGPTGQGRRYGYTF | TGTGCCAGTAGTGGACCCACCGGACAGGGGCGGCGCTATGGCTACACCTTC
- | - | TRBJ1-2 | TRBV19 | CASSTGDGGYTF | TGTGCCAGTAGTACAGGGGACGGAGGCTACACCTTC
- | - | TRBJ1-2 | TRBV14 | CASSPGRTYGYTF | TGTGCCAGCAGCCCAGGGAGGACCTATGGCTACACCTTC
TRBD2 | - | TRBJ2-1 | TRBV23-1 | CASSHKGLAYHNEQFF | TGCGCCAGCAGTCACAAGGGACTAGCGTATCACAATGAGCAGTTCTTC
TRBD1 | - | TRBJ2-3 | TRBV5-4 | CASSLQGIDTQYF | TGTGCCAGCAGCTTACAGGGGATAGATACGCAGTATTTT
- | few | TRBJ1-5 | TRBV27 | CASSRAGVNQPQHF | TGTGCCAGCAGTCGCGCCGGGGTGAATCAGCCCCAGCATTTT
- | - | TRBJ2-1 | TRBV7-6 | CASKLAEGVNEQFF | TGTGCCAGCAAACTAGCCGAAGGGGTCAATGAGCAGTTCTTC
- | - | TRBJ1-2 | TRBV6-1 | CASSEGSRYGYTF | TGTGCCAGCAGTGAAGGGTCACGGTATGGCTACACCTTC
- | - | TRBJ2-7 | TRBV12-2 | CASRPPEQGNHEQYF | TGTGCAAGTCGCCCCCCAGAACAGGGGAACCACGAGCAGTACTTC
- | - | TRBJ2-2 | TRBV21-1 | CASSKGDRRGVGELFF | TGTGCCAGCAGCAAAGGCGACAGGAGAGGGGTCGGGGAGCTGTTTTTT
- | - | TRBJ1-1 | TRBV27 | CASSLFQDGLVAFF | TGTGCCAGCAGTTTATTCCAGGACGGACTGGTAGCTTTCTTT
- | - | TRBJ1-4 | TRBV15 | CATSMDYGKNNEKLFF | TGTGCCACCAGCATGGACTACGGGAAGAATAATGAAAAACTGTTTTTT
- | - | TRBJ2-5 | TRBV7-9 | CASSLSGEETQYF | TGTGCCAGCAGCTTATCAGGGGAAGAGACCCAGTACTTC
- | - | TRBJ2-7 | TRBV7-9 | CASSPRGSLFEQYF | TGTGCCAGCAGCCCCCGGGGATCCCTTTTCGAGCAGTACTTC
TRBD1 | - | TRBJ1-1 | TRBV6-6 | CASSQQGSGTEAFF | TGTGCCAGCAGTCAACAGGGGTCTGGGACTGAAGCTTTCTTT
TRBD1 | few | TRBJ1-2 | TRBV18 | CASSPPSTGSIYGYTF | TGTGCCAGCTCACCACCGTCGACAGGGAGTATCTATGGCTACACCTTC
- | - | TRBJ1-2 | TRBV7-8 | CASSSLDSGNYGYTF | TGTGCCAGCAGCTCCCTCGACTCGGGTAACTATGGCTACACCTTC
- | few | TRBJ2-1 | TRBV5-1 | CASSPRRGLDNEQFF | TGCGCCAGCAGCCCCCGGAGAGGATTAGACAATGAGCAGTTCTTC
- | - | TRBJ2-2 | TRBV6-1 | CASSWGGTNTGELFF | TGTGCCAGCAGTTGGGGCGGAACGAACACCGGGGAGCTGTTTTTT
- | once | TRBJ1-1 | TRBV21-1 | CASSKGGQLNTEAFF | TGTGCCAGCAGCAAAGGGGGACAGTTGAACACTGAAGCTTTCTTT
TRBD2 | - | TRBJ2-1 | TRBV7-2 | CASSFGLENNEQFF | TGTGCCAGCAGCTTTGGACTAGAAAACAATGAGCAGTTCTTC
TRBD1 | - | TRBJ2-7 | TRBV28 | CASSPGQGAYEQYF | TGTGCCAGCAGTCCGGGACAGGGAGCCTACGAGCAGTACTTC
- | - | TRBJ1-2 | TRBV9 | CASSAEGGEGSYGYTF | TGTGCCAGCAGCGCCGAGGGAGGGGAGGGGAGCTATGGCTACACCTTC
TRBD1 | - | TRBJ2-5 | TRBV7-2 | CASSLGSTGARGTQYF | TGTGCCAGCAGCTTAGGTTCGACAGGGGCTAGAGGGACCCAGTACTTC
TRBD1 | - | TRBJ1-4 | TRBV5-6 | CASSLPRQGSNEKLFF | TGTGCCAGCAGCTTGCCAAGACAGGGTTCTAATGAAAAACTGTTTTTT
TRBD1 | - | TRBJ2-7 | TRBV23-1 | CASSPIIVRDRHYEQYF | TGCGCCAGCAGTCCAATCATAGTACGGGACAGGCACTACGAGCAGTACTTC
- | once | TRBJ1-2 | TRBV19 | CASSDSYGYTF | TGTGCCAGTAGCGACAGCTATGGCTACACCTTC
- | few | TRBJ1-2 | TRBV2 | CASSGGYGNGYTF | TGTGCCAGCAGTGGGGGATACGGGAATGGCTACACCTTC
- | once | TRBJ2-1 | TRBV7-3 | CASNSPTGEQFF | TGTGCCAGCAACTCCCCCACGGGGGAGCAGTTCTTC
TRBD2 | - | TRBJ2-7 | TRBV7-2 | CASSFDGRSSYEQYF | TGTGCCAGCAGCTTTGACGGGAGGTCCTCCTACGAGCAGTACTTC
- | - | TRBJ1-2 | TRBV18 | CASSPLAGKTSMYGYTF | TGTGCCAGCTCACCATTAGCGGGCAAGACGAGCATGTATGGCTACACCTTC
TRBD1 | - | TRBJ1-5 | TRBV27 | CASRPNSGQNNQPQHF | TGTGCCAGCAGACCTAACTCGGGACAGAACAATCAGCCCCAGCATTTT
- | - | TRBJ2-1 | TRBV7-6 | CASSLEGDGNNEQFF | TGTGCCAGCAGCTTAGAGGGGGACGGTAACAATGAGCAGTTCTTC
TRBD1 | - | TRBJ2-7 | TRBV14 | CASSQTGGSYEQYF | TGTGCCAGCAGCCAAACAGGGGGCTCCTACGAGCAGTACTTC
TRBD1 | - | TRBJ1-2 | TRBV5-1 | CASSLGTGQGARGYTF | TGCGCCAGCAGCTTGGGTACGGGACAGGGGGCAAGGGGCTACACCTTC
- | - | TRBJ2-3 | TRBV5-1 | CASSPHPNRALSTDTQYF | TGCGCCAGCAGCCCGCACCCTAACAGGGCTCTGAGCACAGATACGCAGTATTTT
- | - | TRBJ1-2 | TRBV5-1 | CASSLGEGANYGYTF | TGCGCCAGCAGCTTGGGGGAGGGCGCTAACTATGGCTACACCTTC
- | few | TRBJ1-4 | TRBV6-1 | CASQDWHDVGKLFF | TGTGCCAGCCAGGACTGGCATGATGTCGGAAAACTGTTTTTT